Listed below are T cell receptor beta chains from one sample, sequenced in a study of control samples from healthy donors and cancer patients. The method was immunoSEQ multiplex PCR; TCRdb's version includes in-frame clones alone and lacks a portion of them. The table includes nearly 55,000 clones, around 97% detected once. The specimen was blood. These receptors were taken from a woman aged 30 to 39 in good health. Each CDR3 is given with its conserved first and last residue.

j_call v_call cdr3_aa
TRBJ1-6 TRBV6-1 CASSEKESSYNSPLHF
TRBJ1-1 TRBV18 CASSLLNTEAFF
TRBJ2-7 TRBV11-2 CASSIGPRTYEQYF
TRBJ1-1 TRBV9 CASSSPQGSEAFF
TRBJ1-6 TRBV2 CASGETGGNSPLHF
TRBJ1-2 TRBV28 CASTSLEQGSYYGYTF
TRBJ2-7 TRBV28 CASSYSGIYEQYF
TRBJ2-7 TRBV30 CAWSAGRGYEQYF
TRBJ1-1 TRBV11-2 CAAIWSLGYTEAFF
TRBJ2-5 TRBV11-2 CASSPNGLAGGNQETQYF
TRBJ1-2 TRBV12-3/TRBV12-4 CASRDTYGYTF
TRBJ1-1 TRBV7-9 CASSLAGVNTEAFF
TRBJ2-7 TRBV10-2 CASRGQARYEQYF
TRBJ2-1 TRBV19 CASSRGTENEQFF
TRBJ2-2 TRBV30 CAWSPNTGELFF
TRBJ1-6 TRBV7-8 CASTREGNSPLHF
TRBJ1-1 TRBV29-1 CSGLVQRNTEAFF
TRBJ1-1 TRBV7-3 CASSLQSNTEAFF
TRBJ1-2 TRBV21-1 CASSKDRRSYGYTF
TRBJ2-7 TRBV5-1 CASSLRPYEQYF
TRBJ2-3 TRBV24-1 CATSSATMGSDTQYF
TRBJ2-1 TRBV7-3 CASSRVQSSYNEQFF
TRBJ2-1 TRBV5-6 CASSRQEGQGRNEQFF
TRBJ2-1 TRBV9 CASSVGETSGYNEQFF
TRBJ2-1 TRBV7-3 CASSLDSANEQFF
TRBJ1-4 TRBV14 CASSRGQGIATNEKLFF
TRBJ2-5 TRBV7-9 CASGSMGFPNKETQYF
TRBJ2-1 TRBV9 CASSVGLETNEQFF
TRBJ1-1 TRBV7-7 CASSLRDRMNTEAFF
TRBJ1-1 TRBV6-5 CASSSQVLVEAFF
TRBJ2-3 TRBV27 CASSPRGVNTQYF
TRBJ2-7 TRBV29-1 CSVEGGDSSYEQYF
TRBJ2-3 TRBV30 CAWTPFGREDVDTQYF
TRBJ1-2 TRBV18 CASSPSQMDGYTF
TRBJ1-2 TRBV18 CASSPNRENGYTF
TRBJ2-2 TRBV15 CATTALAGAAGELFF
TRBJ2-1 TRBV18 CASSPQQGIHEQFF
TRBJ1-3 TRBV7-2 CASSSSSSSGNTIYF
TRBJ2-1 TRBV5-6 CASSAPGTGEHEQFF
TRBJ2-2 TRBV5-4 CASSLGGFGAGELFF
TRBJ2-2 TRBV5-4 CASSPGLAGAGGELFF
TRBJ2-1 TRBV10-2 CASMAGVRNEQFF
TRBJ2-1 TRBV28 CASSLWLAERVGYNEQFF
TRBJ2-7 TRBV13 CASSFTSGNYEQYF
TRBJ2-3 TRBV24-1 CATSDRGLDTQYF
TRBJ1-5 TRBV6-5 CASSLDSFDQPQHF
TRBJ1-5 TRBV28 CAVSLGFGSNQPQHF
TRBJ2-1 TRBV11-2 CASTRGGNEQFF